These 10 T cell receptor beta chains were sequenced from one sample in a study of cytomegalovirus exposure and HLA in healthy donors. The PCR was carried out with 60 Vbeta primers and 13 Jbeta primers. TCRdb's copy holds only in-frame clones and misses some; the assay was immunoSEQ multiplex PCR. Altogether about 150,000 clones are present, 50% to 75% being singletons, with the ten largest covering approximately 7%. The specimen sequenced was PBMCs. Every receptor here comes from a woman aged 55-75 years in good health and CMV-seropositive.

The chain recombines TRBV29-1 with TRBJ2-1; 9 bases are shared with TRBD2. The CDR3 covers 13 residues. J gave up 2 bases and V 4 bases, and 0 bases lay outside the gene matches. CDR1 and CDR2 (germline): SQVTM, ANQGSEA. The CDR3 nucleotides read TGCAGCGTTGCTAGCGGGGCCTACAATGAGCAGTTCTTC. It translates to CSVASGAYNEQFF.

This clone was seen a handful of times. V gene TRBV19 combines with J gene TRBJ2-2; possible D gene TRBD1, 5 bases. The CDR3 is 16 residues long. Germline assignment: CDR1 LNHDA and CDR2 SQIVND (reference sequence). The germline V and J ends were trimmed by 6 bases and 0 bases, with 14 bases remaining between them. DNA for the CDR3: TGTGCCAGTAGCACAACAGGTCTATCGAACACCGGGGAGCTGTTTTTT. It is translated as CASSTTGLSNTGELFF.

The rearrangement joins TRBV7-8 to TRBJ2-3; TRBD1 matches 7 bases. Germline assignment: CDR1 SGHVS and CDR2 FQNEAQ. The V gene end was trimmed by 4 bases and the J gene end by 2 bases; junction bases not matched to a gene: 9. This CDR3 has 16 amino acids. The chain's CDR3 is CASSSYRTGTTDTQYF. CDR3 sequence (DNA): TGTGCCAGCAGCTCCTACAGGACAGGTACCACAGATACGCAGTATTTT.

Only a few counts were recorded for this clone. The chain has TRBV6-5 and TRBJ2-7; D remains ambiguous. The germline V gene has CDR1 MNHEY and CDR2 SVGAGI. V was shortened by 6 bases and J by 3 bases, with 12 bases between the two germline ends. This CDR3 is built from 13 residues. The CDR3 coding sequence is TGTGCCAGCAGCCGCGGTGGGTACTACGAGCAGTACTTC. This sequence encodes CASSRGGYYEQYF.

This chain links TRBV28 with TRBJ1-5; D is unclear. V lost 5 bases to trimming and J lost 5 bases, with 13 bases between them. Germline values: CDR1 MDHEN, CDR2 SYDVKM. There are 14 residues in the CDR3. DNA of the CDR3: TGTGCCAGCAGTCCCCCTCGGGAGTATCAGCCCCAGCATTTT. As protein: CASSPPREYQPQHF.

The gene calls are TRBV14 and TRBJ1-5; TRBD1 aligns across 10 bases. CDR1 is SGHDN, CDR2 FVKESK, per germline. Trimming took 5 bases from V and 6 from J; bases not matched to a gene: 10. CDR3 size: 16 residues. The CDR3 coding sequence is TGTGCCAGCAGCGGACGGGACAGGGGAAAGGGTCAGCCCCAGCATTTT. It codes for CASSGRDRGKGQPQHF.

The V gene is TRBV28, the J gene TRBJ2-7; 15 bases align to TRBD2. The ends lost 5 bases at V and 5 bases at J; junction bases unmatched: 4. From germline, CDR1 is MDHEN and CDR2 SYDVKM. The CDR3 is 15 amino acids. CDR3 sequence (DNA): TGTGCCAGCAGTCCGGGACTAGCGGGAGGAAACGAGCAGTACTTC. Translation: CASSPGLAGGNEQYF.

The chain employs TRBV15 and TRBJ2-1; D possibly corresponds to TRBD2 (7 bases). Germline CDR1 and CDR2: LNHNV and YYDKDF (reference sequence). This CDR3 region has 17 residues. Trimming stripped 5 bases from V and 3 bases from J, with 20 bases between. The CDR3 DNA sequence: TGTGCCACCAGCTCCCCCGGGGGGCGTGAAAACTACAATGAGCAGTTCTTC. Translated: CATSSPGGRENYNEQFF.

This sequence joins TRBV27 and TRBJ2-7; TRBD2 matches 8 bases. Per the germline V gene, CDR1 is MNHEY and CDR2 is SMNVEV (reference sequence). J gave up 0 bases and V 0 bases, and 1 base lay outside the gene matches. This CDR3 spans 15 amino acids. Here the CDR3 DNA reads TGTGCCAGCAGTTTATCGCGGGAGGCCTCCTACGAGCAGTACTTC. This translates into CASSLSREASYEQYF.

The chain links TRBV7-8 to TRBJ2-7; D is perhaps TRBD1 (7 bases). Trimming stripped 5 bases from V and 4 bases from J, with 15 bases between. Germline loops: CDR1 SGHVS, CDR2 FQNEAQ. The CDR3 spans 14 residues. The CDR3 DNA sequence: TGTGCCAGCAGCGTCGAGACAGGGAGGTACGAGCAGTACTTC. It codes for CASSVETGRYEQYF.